What follows are 21 T cell receptor beta chains derived from one specimen sequenced in a study of OX40 agonist ivuxolimab in advanced cancers. The method was immunoSEQ multiplex PCR; TCRdb's version includes in-frame clones alone and lacks a portion of them. The sample has fewer than 55,000 clones, around 84% seen once. The source material was CD4+ or CD8+ T cells sorted from blood, sampled in a trial of the OX40 agonist ivuxolimab. Every receptor here comes from an adult with an advanced solid tumor such as melanoma, head and neck, liver or kidney cancer.

J is TRBJ2-7 and V is TRBV18, with 7 bases identical to TRBD2. Germline CDR1 is KGHSH and CDR2 is LQKENI. With 6 bases clipped from V and 5 bases from J, the junction kept 13 bases outside the gene matches. The CDR3 is 15 residues long. The CDR3 loop reads CASSPMGEAGNEQYF. The CDR3, as DNA: TGTGCCAGCTCGCCCATGGGGGAAGCGGGGAACGAGCAGTACTTC. Using reference TRBV18 and TRBJ2-7 for the parts outside the CDR3, the full variable domain is NAGVMQNPRHLVRRRGQEARLRCSPMKGHSHVYWYRQLPEEGLKFMVYLQKENIIDESGMPKERFSAEFPKEGPSILRIQQVVRGDSAAYFCASSPMGEAGNEQYFGPGTRLTVT.

This chain connects TRBV1 to TRBJ2-5; no DNA check was done on the table's D call, TRBD1. TRBV1 is a pseudogene locus. The CDR3 runs to 15 residues. In DNA, the CDR3 is TGCACCAGCAGCCAAGCACCCACATCACAAGAGACCCAGTACTTC. Residues: CTSSQAPTSQETQYF.

There are a few counts of this clone. This chain's CDR3 is CAISGVAGGLTGEQFF. The DNA for the CDR3 is TGTGCCATCAGTGGTGTAGCGGGAGGGCTAACAGGGGAGCAGTTCTTC. V usage is TRBV10-3 and J usage is TRBJ2-1; 11 bases are a match to TRBD2. Unmatched junction bases numbered 12, after V lost 4 bases and J lost 10 bases. Germline values: CDR1 ENHRY, CDR2 SYGVKD. The CDR3 consists of 16 residues.

The chain uses TRBV2 and TRBJ1-1; a possible D gene is TRBD1 (5 bases). The CDR3 runs 13 residues. The V end lost 5 bases, the J end lost 0 bases, and 7 bases lay between the germline ends. The germline V gene encodes CDR1 SNHLY and CDR2 FYNNEI. This CDR3 is CASSTGMNTEAFF. The DNA of the CDR3 is TGTGCCAGCAGTACAGGCATGAACACTGAAGCTTTCTTT.

This chain connects TRBV28 to TRBJ2-2; 7 bases match TRBD2. CDR1 is MDHEN and CDR2 is SYDVKM in the germline V gene. V lost 8 bases to trimming and J lost 12 bases; unmatched junction nucleotides: 6. This CDR3 has 11 amino acids. The CDR3 here is CASQGGEKLFF. For the CDR3, the DNA is TGTGCCAGCCAGGGAGGGGAGAAGCTGTTTTTT. Full variable domain (rest looked up from reference TRBV28 and TRBJ2-2): DVKVTQSSRYLVKRTGEKVFLECVQDMDHENMFWYRQDPGLGLRLIYFSYDVKMKEKGDIPEGYSVSREKKERFSLILESASTNQTSMYLCASQGGEKLFFGEGSRLTVL.

V usage is TRBV18 and J usage is TRBJ1-3; no reliable D call. V lost 1 base, J lost 2 bases, and 18 bases lay in between. This CDR3 has 18 residues. Per germline, CDR1 KGHSH and CDR2 LQKENI. The CDR3 sequence: CASSPLGQAAYAGNTIYF. The CDR3 region has the DNA TGTGCCAGCTCACCACTCGGCCAGGCCGCGTATGCTGGAAACACCATATATTTT.

This chain connects TRBV19 to TRBJ2-1; TRBD2 matches at 7 bases. The CDR3 contains 15 residues. V was pared by 6 bases and J by 3 bases, with 8 bases of the junction left unmatched. Germline V gives CDR1 LNHDA, CDR2 SQIVND (reference sequence). CDR3 loop: CASRPQRDNYNEQFF. DNA for the CDR3: TGTGCCAGTAGGCCTCAGCGGGATAACTACAATGAGCAGTTCTTC.

J is TRBJ2-5 and V is TRBV28; 15 bases fit TRBD2. Germline V gene sequence: CDR1 MDHEN, CDR2 SYDVKM. The length of the CDR3 is 16 residues. V was pared by 4 bases and J by 2 bases, with 2 bases of the junction left unmatched. The CDR3 region has the DNA TGTGCCAGCAGTTCAGGACTAGCGGGAGGGCAAGAGACCCAGTACTTC. The encoded protein is CASSSGLAGGQETQYF.

The genes are TRBV6-1 and TRBJ2-7, with D unresolved. Trimming left V 0 bases short and J 6 bases short, with 15 bases between. The CDR3 length is 15 residues. The V gene's germline CDR1 is MNHNS and CDR2 SASEGT. Written as DNA, the CDR3 is TGTGCCAGCAGTGAAGCGCCTGGCGGTTACAGCGAGCAGTACTTC. Translated: CASSEAPGGYSEQYF.

This chain joins TRBV15 and TRBJ2-1, with TRBD2 as a possible D gene (6 bases). Germline values: CDR1 LNHNV, CDR2 YYDKDF (reference sequence). The CDR3 runs 17 residues. V dropped 0 bases and J dropped 0 bases, with 12 bases sitting between them. The CDR3 is CATSRDYGSRSYNEQFF. The DNA of the CDR3 is TGTGCCACCAGCAGAGACTACGGGAGCCGCTCCTACAATGAGCAGTTCTTC.

The rearrangement links TRBV7-8 to TRBJ1-4, with D possibly being TRBD1 (5 bases). CDR3 length: 17 residues. Per the germline V gene, CDR1 is SGHVS and CDR2 is FQNEAQ. The V gene lost 7 bases and the J gene lost 0 bases, with 18 bases spanning the gap. CDR3: CASTRGGPFATNEKLFF. The CDR3 bases are TGTGCCAGCACCCGGGGGGGACCTTTTGCAACTAATGAAAAACTGTTTTTT.

The chain recombines TRBV5-1 with TRBJ2-2, with TRBD2 matching over 7 bases. Germline CDR1 SGHRS, CDR2 YFSETQ. There are 15 residues in the CDR3. Losses at the gene ends were 6 bases for V and 3 bases for J; bases not matched to a gene: 8. The chain's CDR3 is CASKRGVFDTGELFF. CDR3 coding DNA: TGCGCCAGCAAACGGGGGGTATTCGACACCGGGGAGCTGTTTTTT.

The chain is built from TRBV14 and TRBJ2-5; 7 bases are a match to TRBD2. The CDR3 runs to 13 residues. Germline CDR1 is SGHDN and CDR2 is FVKESK. After removal of 6 bases from V and 3 bases from J, the junction contained 4 bases not matched to a gene. CDR3 loop: CASRSSGEETQYF. In DNA, the CDR3 is TGTGCCAGCAGGTCTAGCGGAGAAGAGACCCAGTACTTC. The full variable domain, in which reference TRBV14 and TRBJ2-5 provide the parts outside the CDR3, is EAGVTQFPSHSVIEKGQTVTLRCDPISGHDNLYWYRRVMGKEIKFLLHFVKESKQDESGMPNNRFLAERTGGTYSTLKVQPAELEDSGVYFCASRSSGEETQYFGPGTRLLVL.

The V call is TRBV7-3, the J call TRBJ2-1; the D gene is possibly TRBD2 (5 bases). Looked up from germline, CDR1 is SGHTA and CDR2 is FQGTGA. V lost 5 bases and J 0 bases, leaving 14 bases between the germline ends. CDR3 size: 16 residues. CDR3 amino acids: CASSVERLSSYNEQFF. The CDR3 nucleotides are TGTGCCAGCAGCGTTGAGCGGTTGAGCTCCTACAATGAGCAGTTCTTC.

This clone came up once. This rearrangement joins TRBV11-2 to TRBJ1-2; D ambiguous. The germline gives CDR1 SGHAT, CDR2 FQNNGV. This CDR3 is 14 amino acids long. V lost 3 bases and J lost 0, with 8 bases in between. The CDR3 DNA reads TGTGCCAGCAGCTTCCAAGAAGCTAACTATGGCTACACCTTC. Translated: CASSFQEANYGYTF.

The V and J genes are TRBV10-3 and TRBJ1-2, with 7 nucleotides matching TRBD1. Unmatched junction bases numbered 9, after V lost 0 bases and J lost 8 bases. CDR1 is ENHRY and CDR2 is SYGVKD in the germline V gene. The CDR3 sequence is 15 residues long. This chain's CDR3 is CAISESKGASGGYTF. The CDR3, as DNA: TGTGCCATCAGTGAGTCCAAGGGGGCGAGTGGAGGCTACACCTTC.

The J gene is TRBJ2-7, the V gene TRBV10-2; TRBD2 is a possible D gene (5 bases). CDR1 is WSHSY, CDR2 SAAADI, per germline. The CDR3 contains 12 residues. Trimming stripped 3 bases from V and 3 bases from J, with 6 bases between. The CDR3 here is CASSDEGYEQYF. In DNA, the CDR3 is TGCGCCAGCAGTGATGAGGGCTACGAGCAGTACTTC.

V usage is TRBV27 and J usage is TRBJ2-7; D is uncertain. From germline, CDR1 is MNHEY and CDR2 SMNVEV (reference sequence). There are 13 residues in the CDR3. V was shortened by 4 bases and J by 0 bases, with 7 bases between the two germline ends. The CDR3 loop is CASSSLASYEQYF. CDR3 DNA: TGTGCCAGCAGTTCTTTGGCCTCCTACGAGCAGTACTTC.

The chain joins TRBV5-1 to TRBJ2-1; 16 nucleotides agree with TRBD2. The V gene's germline CDR1 is SGHRS and CDR2 YFSETQ. The CDR3 totals 20 residues. With V trimmed by 7 bases and J by 7 bases, 20 bases remained unmatched. CDR3 loop: CASSPNIGQGLAGGRNEQFF. For the CDR3, the DNA is TGCGCCAGCTCTCCAAATATAGGACAGGGACTAGCGGGAGGGAGGAATGAGCAGTTCTTC.

The chain couples TRBV6-1 to TRBJ1-1; 7 bases map to TRBD1. From germline, CDR1 is MNHNS and CDR2 SASEGT. V lost 6 bases to trimming and J lost 3 bases; unmatched junction nucleotides: 7. This CDR3 is built from 14 residues. This CDR3 is CASSKITGDTEAFF. CDR3 coding DNA: TGTGCCAGCAGCAAAATCACAGGGGACACTGAAGCTTTCTTT.

CDR3 protein: CASNQRHEQFF. DNA of the CDR3: TGTGCCAGCAACCAAAGGCATGAGCAGTTCTTC. The chain employs TRBV6-6 and TRBJ2-1; D is undetermined. The germline V gene has CDR1 MNHNY and CDR2 SVGAGI (reference sequence). V was clipped by 7 bases and J by 8 bases, with 9 bases between them. CDR3 length equals 11 residues.